The 5 T cell receptor beta chains given below trace back to one sample, sequenced in a study of regulatory T cells in long-lasting Graves disease. Relying on iRepertoire HTBI primers and Arm-PCR of CDR3 regions, the team built TCR beta libraries. TCRdb ran MiXCR on the multiplex PCR reads and lists one entry per CDR3 protein. Here the sample spans 350,000 to 500,000 distinct CDR3 sequences, over 15% being singletons. Time point: newly diagnosed GD, antithyroid drugs for less than 3 months. Extracted RNA from PBMCs served as the source of the TCR library. The same sample was also used in a study of T cells in Graves' hyperthyroidism and ophthalmopathy.

Here the sequenced sample was peripheral blood mononuclear cells (PBMCs), taken at new diagnosis, from a patient treated with antithyroid drugs. These receptor sequences come from a woman aged 18-29 years with Graves disease.

This clonotype has ten or more counts. The chain employs TRBV6-1 and TRBJ2-1; D remains ambiguous. The germline V gene encodes CDR1 MNHNS and CDR2 SASEGT. Deletions cut 10 bases from V and 2 bases from J, with 15 bases between. The CDR3 sequence is 14 residues long. DNA of the CDR3: TGTGCCATTTTTGACGATGCACCCTACAATGAGCAGTTCTTC. It yields the protein CAIFDDAPYNEQFF.

Remarks on this clonotype: This could be a read error, since a much larger clone is one nucleotide away. This chain connects TRBV20-1 to TRBJ2-3, with TRBD2 matching over 8 bases. This CDR3 is 15 amino acids long. Germline CDR1 is DFQATT and CDR2 is SNEGSKA (reference sequence). V gave up 3 bases and J gave up 6 bases; unmatched junction bases: 11. DNA of the CDR3: TGCAGTGCTAGGAGTGTTGGTCTAGCGGGCGATACGCAGTATTTT. It specifies CSARSVGLAGDTQYF.

This clonotype was observed a few times. The CDR3 is CASASGGNTGELFF. DNA of the CDR3: TGTGCTAGTGCCTCTGGGGGGAACACCGGGGAGCTGTTTTTT. The V and J genes are TRBV12-5 and TRBJ2-2; D is perhaps TRBD1 or TRBD2 (5 bases each). CDR3 length: 14 amino acids. The germline CDR1 and CDR2 sequences are LGHNT and FRNRAP. V was shortened by 7 bases and J by 1 base, with 10 bases between the two germline ends.

The V gene is TRBV6-5, the J gene TRBJ1-1; 8 bases map to TRBD1. Per the germline V gene, CDR1 is MNHEY and CDR2 is SVGAGI. This CDR3 has 15 amino acids. V lost 2 bases and J lost 6; bases outside the gene matches: 8. In nucleotides, the CDR3 is TGTGCCAGCAGTTACGGACAGGGACGTATCCCTGAAGCTTTCTTT. Protein: CASSYGQGRIPEAFF.

This clonotype has at least ten counts. The chain joins TRBV6-1 to TRBJ2-7, with D uncertain. The V end was cut by 5 bases, the J end by 5 bases, with 19 bases between. The CDR3 has 15 amino acids. Germline V gives CDR1 MNHNS, CDR2 SASEGT. The chain's CDR3 is CASSLRSVSVHEQYF. The CDR3 nucleotides read TGTGCCAGCAGTCTGAGATCGGTTTCGGTCCACGAGCAGTACTTC.